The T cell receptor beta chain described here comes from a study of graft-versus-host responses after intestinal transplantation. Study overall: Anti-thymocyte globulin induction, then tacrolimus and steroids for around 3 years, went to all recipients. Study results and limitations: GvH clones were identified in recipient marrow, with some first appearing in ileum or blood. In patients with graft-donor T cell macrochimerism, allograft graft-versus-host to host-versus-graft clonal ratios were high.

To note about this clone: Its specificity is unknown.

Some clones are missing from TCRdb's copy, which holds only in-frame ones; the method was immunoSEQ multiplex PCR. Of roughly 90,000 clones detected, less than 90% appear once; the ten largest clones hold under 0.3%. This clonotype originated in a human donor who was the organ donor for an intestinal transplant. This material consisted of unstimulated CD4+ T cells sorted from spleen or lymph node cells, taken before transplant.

The CDR3 nucleotides read TGTGCCAGCAGCCCGACAGGGGCGGGGTACGAGCAGTACTTC. Translation: CASSPTGAGYEQYF. This sequence joins TRBV5-4 and TRBJ2-7; 8 bases match TRBD1. Germline lookup yields CDR1 SGHNT and CDR2 YYREEE (reference sequence). J was trimmed by 4 bases and V by 4 bases; bases with no gene match: 7. The CDR3 is made up of 14 amino acids.